This T cell receptor (beta chain) was identified during a study of blood T cell repertoires in COVID-19. Turning to the study itself: Acute and convalescent COVID-19 samples came from the United States, Italy and Spain. T cells, B-cell-depleted T cells, or PBMCs provided the cDNA or gDNA that served as material.

J was trimmed by 1 base and V by 6 bases; bases with no gene match: 8. Germline CDR1 is SNHLY and CDR2 is FYNNEI. There are 16 residues in the CDR3. Assay: immunoSEQ multiplex PCR; the TCRdb copy retains only in-frame clones and omits some. The data contain 95,000 to 110,000 clones, roughly 88% of them singletons. The chain combines TRBV2 with TRBJ2-2, with 7 bases lining up with TRBD1. The TCR comes from a human donor in a cohort sampled during active COVID-19. The sequencing sample was made of peripheral blood. CDR3 protein: CASRNRGTRNTGELFF. CDR3 in DNA: TGTGCCAGCAGAAACAGGGGAACGAGGAACACCGGGGAGCTGTTTTTT.